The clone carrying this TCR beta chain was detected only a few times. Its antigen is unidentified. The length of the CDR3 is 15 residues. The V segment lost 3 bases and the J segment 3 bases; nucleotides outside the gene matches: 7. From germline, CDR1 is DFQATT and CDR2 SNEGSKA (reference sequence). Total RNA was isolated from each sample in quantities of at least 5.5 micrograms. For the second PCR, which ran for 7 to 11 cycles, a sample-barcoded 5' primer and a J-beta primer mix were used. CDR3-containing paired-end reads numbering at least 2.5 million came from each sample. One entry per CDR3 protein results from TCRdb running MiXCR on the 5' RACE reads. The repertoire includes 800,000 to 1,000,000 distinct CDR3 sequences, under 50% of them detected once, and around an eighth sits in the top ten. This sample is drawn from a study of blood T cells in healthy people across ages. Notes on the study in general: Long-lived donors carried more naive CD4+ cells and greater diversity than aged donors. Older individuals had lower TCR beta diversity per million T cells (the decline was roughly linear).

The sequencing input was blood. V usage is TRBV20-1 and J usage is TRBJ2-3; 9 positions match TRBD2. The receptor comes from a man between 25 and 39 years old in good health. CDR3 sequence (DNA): TGCAGTGCTAGTCCCCCTAGCGGGGCGACAGATACGCAGTATTTT. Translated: CSASPPSGATDTQYF.